Following are 17 T cell receptor beta chains from one sample sequenced in a study of blood T cells in healthy people across ages. A second roughly 7 to 11 cycle PCR used barcoded and J-beta primers. TCRdb reprocessed the 5' RACE reads via MiXCR and lists one record per CDR3 protein. The sample includes some 1.5 million distinct CDR3 sequences, about 45% seen only once; the top ten take around 4%. What was sequenced was blood. The receptors stem from a woman between 18 and 29 years old in good health.

The V gene is TRBV28, the J gene TRBJ2-5; TRBD1 agrees at 7 bases. The V gene's germline CDR1 is MDHEN and CDR2 SYDVKM. J gave up 2 bases and V 3 bases, and 3 bases lay outside the gene matches. The CDR3 has 14 amino acids. CDR3 loop: CASSFWTGQETQYF. DNA for the CDR3: TGTGCCAGCAGTTTCTGGACAGGACAAGAGACCCAGTACTTC.

This clonotype showed up just a few times. The J gene is TRBJ2-1, the V gene TRBV11-2; D may be TRBD2 (5 bases). The CDR3 extends over 13 amino acids. In germline, CDR1 is SGHAT, CDR2 FQNNGV. The ends were cut back, 0 bases at V and 10 bases at J, with 10 bases in the middle. CDR3: CASSLEGSGEQFF. CDR3 DNA: TGTGCCAGCAGCTTAGAGGGCAGCGGCGAGCAGTTCTTC.

This clonotype occurred a few times. The chain couples TRBV29-1 to TRBJ2-7; D call uncertain. CDR1 SQVTM and CDR2 ANQGSEA come from the germline V gene. The ends were cut back, 4 bases at V and 2 bases at J, with 12 bases in the middle. The CDR3 sequence is 13 residues long. In DNA, the CDR3 is TGCAGCGTTGTCATAGGGAACGCCTACGAGCAGTACTTC. Its protein product is CSVVIGNAYEQYF.

This clonotype was seen a handful of times. The chain carries TRBV5-1 and TRBJ1-4, with D unclear. With 2 bases removed from V and 7 bases from J, the gap between germline ends came to 12 bases. In germline, CDR1 is SGHRS, CDR2 YFSETQ. The CDR3 length is 14 residues. CDR3 sequence (DNA): TGCGCCAGCAGCTTATGGTCCCACCGTGAAAAACTGTTTTTT. As protein: CASSLWSHREKLFF.

For the CDR3, the DNA is TGTGCCAGCTCCCCGGGACAGGGTTACCACGAGCAGTACTTC. This sequence encodes CASSPGQGYHEQYF. The chain has TRBV18 and TRBJ2-7; 9 bases map to TRBD1. Germline CDR1 KGHSH, CDR2 LQKENI. V shed 6 bases and J 5 bases; nucleotides not matched to a gene: 8. The CDR3 length is 14 residues.

The chain couples TRBV6-2 or TRBV6-3 to TRBJ1-1; no definite D call. Trimming removed 2 bases from V and 4 bases from J, with 8 bases in between. CDR1 and CDR2 from the germline V gene are MNHEY and SVGEGT. The CDR3 spans 13 residues. The CDR3 sequence: CASSYLPTTEAFF. CDR3 DNA sequence: TGTGCCAGCAGTTACCTTCCGACCACTGAAGCTTTCTTT.

The gene calls are TRBV27 and TRBJ2-7; 7 bases match TRBD1. The V gene's germline CDR1 is MNHEY and CDR2 SMNVEV (reference sequence). V shed 2 bases and J 0 bases; nucleotides not matched to a gene: 4. CDR3 length: 15 amino acids. CDR3 loop: CASSLRDSLSYEQYF. CDR3 bases: TGTGCCAGCAGTTTAAGGGACAGCCTCTCCTACGAGCAGTACTTC.

This clonotype was counted only a few times. Written as DNA, the CDR3 is TGTGCCACCAGAGGTGTTGGGGAGGAGACCCAGTACTTC. This sequence encodes CATRGVGEETQYF. J is TRBJ2-5 and V is TRBV15, with D possibly being TRBD2 (5 bases). The V end lost 6 bases, the J end lost 5 bases, and 13 bases lay between the germline ends. CDR3 size: 13 residues. CDR1 and CDR2 from the germline V gene are LNHNV and YYDKDF (reference sequence).

This clonotype was counted only a few times. The genes are TRBV4-3 and TRBJ1-4; a weak D match, TRBD1 (5 bases). This CDR3 region has 15 residues. Germline V CDR1 and CDR2: LGHNA, YSLEER. V was pared by 4 bases and J by 7 bases, with 16 bases between. The CDR3 sequence: CASSPIQDVFEKLFF. The CDR3 DNA reads as TGCGCCAGCAGCCCGATACAGGACGTTTTTGAAAAACTGTTTTTT.

This chain uses TRBV24-1 with TRBJ2-5; 9 nucleotides align to TRBD2. Germline assignment: CDR1 KGHDR and CDR2 SFDVKD. Trimming removed 7 bases from V and 3 bases from J; junction bases left unmatched: 2. CDR3 size: 13 residues. DNA for the CDR3: TGTGCCACCAGGACTAGCGGAGAAGAGACCCAGTACTTC. It specifies CATRTSGEETQYF.

The table lists this clonotype with a few counts. This chain uses TRBV7-2 with TRBJ2-1, with D tentatively TRBD1 or TRBD2 (5 bases each). V was cut by 4 bases and J by 0 bases, with 13 bases left in between. This CDR3 has 16 amino acids. Looked up from germline, CDR1 is SGHTA and CDR2 is FQGNSA. CDR3 coding DNA: TGTGCCAGCAGCTCTCTCCTGGGACCCTCCTACAATGAGCAGTTCTTC. Translation gives CASSSLLGPSYNEQFF.

A few counts support this clonotype. The chain joins TRBV30 to TRBJ1-1; 7 positions match TRBD1. Germline trimming cut 0 bases from V and 4 bases from J; bases unmatched to any gene: 11. The CDR3 consists of 16 residues. Germline-derived CDR1 and CDR2 are GTSNPN and SVGIG (reference sequence). CDR3 amino acids: CAWSVLRAGGPTEAFF. The CDR3 bases are TGTGCCTGGAGTGTACTAAGGGCAGGGGGTCCCACTGAAGCTTTCTTT.

This clonotype has more than one count but fewer than ten. The genes are TRBV7-3 and TRBJ2-3; D uncertain. This CDR3 comprises 13 residues. V shed 5 bases and J shed 3 bases, with 9 bases lying between them. Germline V gene lookup returns CDR1 SGHTA and CDR2 FQGTGA. The CDR3 nucleotides read TGTGCCAGCAGCGTCCGACTTACAGATACGCAGTATTTT. Translation gives CASSVRLTDTQYF.

This clonotype was seen a handful of times. V gene TRBV9 combines with J gene TRBJ1-2; D may be TRBD1 (5 bases). The germline gives CDR1 SGDLS, CDR2 YYNGEE. The CDR3 extends over 14 amino acids. V was cut by 0 bases and J by 3 bases, with 9 bases left in between. CDR3 nucleotide sequence: TGTGCCAGCAGCGTAGGAGGGGCGCACTATGGCTACACCTTC. It yields the protein CASSVGGAHYGYTF. The variable domain in full, completed from reference TRBV9 and TRBJ1-2, reads DSGVTQTPKHLITATGQRVTLRCSPRSGDLSVYWYQQSLDQGLQFLIQYYNGEERAKGNILERFSAQQFPDLHSELNLSSLELGDSALYFCASSVGGAHYGYTFGSGTRLTVV.

The genes are TRBV19 and TRBJ2-1, with 8 bases that match TRBD2. Germline CDR1 reads LNHDA; CDR2 reads SQIVND (reference sequence). V was pared by 4 bases and J by 0 bases, with 11 bases of the junction left unmatched. The CDR3 runs to 18 residues. CDR3 in DNA: TGTGCCAGTAGTACGGGACACTTTAGCGGGACCTCCTACAATGAGCAGTTCTTC. Translating gives CASSTGHFSGTSYNEQFF.

The chain uses TRBV12-3 or TRBV12-4 and TRBJ2-1; tentative D call: TRBD1 (5 bases). The CDR3 is 16 amino acids. Between the trimmed V and J ends, which lost 0 bases and 2 bases, there was a span of 11 bases. Here the CDR3 DNA reads TGTGCCAGCAGTTTAGCGTTAGGGGTTCCCTACAATGAGCAGTTCTTC. It is translated as CASSLALGVPYNEQFF.

The chain employs TRBV7-2 and TRBJ2-5; 9 nucleotides agree with TRBD2. Unmatched junction bases numbered 11, after V lost 2 bases and J lost 13 bases. CDR1 SGHTA and CDR2 FQGNSA come from the germline V gene. The CDR3 extends over 14 amino acids. This chain's CDR3 is CASSLSGLAGPTYF. DNA of the CDR3: TGTGCCAGCAGCTTATCCGGGCTAGCGGGGCCAACGTACTTC.